This TCR beta chain originates from a study of T cells after yellow fever vaccination. Study-wide points: Shared CD4/CD8 clonotypes were a small share, likely from convergent recombination.

This clonotype was detected a few times. As yet, its antigen is unknown. TCRdb re-analysed the 5' RACE reads in MiXCR, keeping a single row per CDR3 protein. The table includes some 300,000 distinct CDR3 sequences, around 9.3% detected once. This CDR3 has 15 residues. The germline V gene has CDR1 MGHRA and CDR2 YSYEKL. Trimming took off 0 bases at V and 2 bases at J, with 10 bases between the two ends. This chain uses TRBV4-1 with TRBJ2-5, with D possibly matching TRBD2 (6 bases). This sample comprised CD4+ T cells sorted from PBMCs, obtained 5 days after the yellow fever booster vaccination. The TCR originated in a man aged 18 to 30 who received the YFV17D yellow fever vaccine. The CDR3 DNA sequence: TGCGCCAGCAGCCAAGATAACCGGGGGCAAGAGACCCAGTACTTC. It codes for CASSQDNRGQETQYF.